The entry below describes one TCR beta chain. The sample belongs to a study of blood T cell repertoires in COVID-19. The overall study: Both acute and convalescent COVID-19 samples were obtained from the United States, Italy and Spain. T cells, B-cell-depleted T cells, or PBMCs supplied cDNA or gDNA.

CDR1 is MGHRA and CDR2 is YSYEKL in the germline V gene. The CDR3 has 14 residues. Trimming left V 6 bases short and J 0 bases short, with 12 bases between. Per the study methods: Reference gene primer amplification gave nucleated cell count estimates. Clones were sequenced by immunoSEQ multiplex PCR, and TCRdb holds only the in-frame ones, with some missing. D and trimming were read from the DNA, whereas the V and J calls and clone size are those reported in that table. Of about 220,000 clones listed, about 78% are singletons. This sequence was found in a woman between 65 and 79 years old with acute or convalescent COVID-19. The chain has TRBV4-1 and TRBJ2-7; D is perhaps TRBD2 (5 bases). Sequencing was done on a sample of peripheral blood. The CDR3 protein is CASREGRGSYEQYF. CDR3 DNA sequence: TGCGCCAGCAGAGAGGGCAGAGGCTCCTACGAGCAGTACTTC.